This TCR beta chain appears in the sequencing data of a study of shared clonotypes between healthy human individuals. Naive CD8 cells comprised CD45RO-negative, CCR7-positively selected cells, excluding terminally differentiated effector memory CD45RA+ cells. Findings and caveats of the study: Donor clonotype sharing was expected to depend on sequencing depth.

On this clone itself: The target antigen is unknown.

The V and J ends lost 4 bases and 3 bases respectively, with 14 bases between them. The CDR3 sequence is 15 residues long. Germline V CDR1 and CDR2: SGHNT, YYREEE (reference sequence). Assay: immunoSEQ multiplex PCR; the TCRdb copy retains only in-frame clones and omits some. Of about 2.1 million clones listed, 93% are singletons. The specimen sequenced was naive CD8+ T cells from PBMCs. This TCR was sampled from a man aged 18 to 29 in good health. Some clones in this sample may be carry-over from other donors' samples. The chain couples TRBV5-4 to TRBJ1-3, with D possibly matching TRBD1 (6 bases). This chain's CDR3 is CASSDPRQVGNTIYF. The CDR3, as DNA: TGTGCCAGCAGCGACCCCAGACAGGTTGGAAACACCATATATTTT.